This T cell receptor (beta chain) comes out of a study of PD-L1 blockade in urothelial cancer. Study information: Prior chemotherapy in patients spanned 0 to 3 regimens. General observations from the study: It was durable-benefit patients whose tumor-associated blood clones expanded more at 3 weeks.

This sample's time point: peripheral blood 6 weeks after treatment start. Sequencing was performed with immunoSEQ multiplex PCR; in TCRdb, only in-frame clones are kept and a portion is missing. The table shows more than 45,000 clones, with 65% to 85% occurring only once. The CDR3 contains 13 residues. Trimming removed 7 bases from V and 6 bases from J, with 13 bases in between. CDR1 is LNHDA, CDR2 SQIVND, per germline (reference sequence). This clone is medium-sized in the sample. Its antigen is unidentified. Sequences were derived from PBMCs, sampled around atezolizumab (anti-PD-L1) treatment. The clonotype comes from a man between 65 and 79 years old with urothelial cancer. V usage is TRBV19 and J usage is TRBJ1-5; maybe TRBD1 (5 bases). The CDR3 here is CASNRGWGQPQHF. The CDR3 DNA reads TGTGCCAGTAACCGGGGGTGGGGTCAGCCCCAGCATTTT.